The 30 T cell receptor beta chains in this list originate from one sample, sequenced in a study of shared clonotypes between healthy human individuals. Positively selected for CCR7, the CD45RO-negative cells used as naive CD8 cells excluded terminally differentiated effector memory CD45RA+ cells. The method was immunoSEQ multiplex PCR; TCRdb's version includes in-frame clones alone and lacks a portion of them. Of 1.5 million to 2.5 million clones detected, approximately 95% appear once; the ten largest clones hold more than 0.95%. Sequencing was done on a sample of naive CD8+ T cells sorted from blood. The origin of the receptors is a man younger than 35 in good health.

This chain connects TRBV6-5 to TRBJ1-5, with 12 bases aligning to TRBD1. Germline V CDR1 and CDR2: MNHEY, SVGAGI. The CDR3 loop spans 15 amino acids. V lost 5 bases to trimming and J lost 6 bases; unmatched junction nucleotides: 5. The DNA of the CDR3 is TGTGCCAGCAGTGGGACAGGGGGCTTGGGTCAGCCCCAGCATTTT. Its protein product is CASSGTGGLGQPQHF.

Turning to this clone: The sample holds other DNA sequences that translate to the same CDR3. The rearrangement uses TRBV27 and TRBJ2-7; D possibly corresponds to TRBD1 (6 bases). The germline CDR1 and CDR2 sequences are MNHEY and SMNVEV (reference sequence). Trimming pared 4 bases from V and 0 bases from J, leaving 16 bases between. The CDR3 extends over 16 amino acids. CDR3 sequence: CASSSSQGSLSYEQYF. The CDR3 region has the DNA TGTGCCAGCAGTTCATCACAGGGTTCCCTCTCCTACGAGCAGTACTTC.

The chain couples TRBV5-5 to TRBJ2-7, with 13 bases identical to TRBD2. Germline CDR1 SGHKS, CDR2 YYEKEE (reference sequence). Unmatched junction bases numbered 8, after V lost 4 bases and J lost 4 bases. This CDR3 contains 16 residues. CDR3 residues: CASSDGLAGEGYEQYF. The CDR3 region has the DNA TGTGCCAGCAGCGATGGACTAGCGGGAGAGGGGTACGAGCAGTACTTC.

This clone appeared a single time. The genes are TRBV6-5 and TRBJ2-1; 11 nucleotides line up with TRBD2. V dropped 1 base and J dropped 8; count of bases not matched to a gene: 7. Germline V gene data show CDR1 as MNHEY and CDR2 as SVGAGI. The CDR3 consists of 16 residues. Here the CDR3 DNA reads TGTGCCAGCAGTTACTTAGCGGGAGGGGGGGTCGATGAGCAGTTCTTC. Amino acid sequence: CASSYLAGGGVDEQFF.

This chain connects TRBV5-4 to TRBJ1-6, with D hard to call. The CDR3 covers 13 residues. Germline CDR1 and CDR2: SGHNT and YYREEE (reference sequence). Trimming removed 5 bases from V and 7 bases from J, with 10 bases in between. The CDR3 coding sequence is TGTGCCAGCAGTTTTGCGGACAATTCACCCCTCCACTTT. This gives the protein CASSFADNSPLHF.

The chain carries TRBV4-1 and TRBJ2-7, with D possibly called TRBD1 or TRBD2 (5 bases each). The CDR3 spans 17 residues. V was trimmed by 1 base and J by 2 bases, leaving 18 bases between them. CDR1 MGHRA and CDR2 YSYEKL come from the germline V gene. DNA of the CDR3: TGCGCCAGCAGCCAAGTATCAATCCGGGACGGAGCCTACGAGCAGTACTTC. Its protein product is CASSQVSIRDGAYEQYF.

Note on this clone: Other nucleotide sequences in the sample specify the same CDR3. This chain joins TRBV9 and TRBJ1-1; 7 bases line up with TRBD1. Per the germline V gene, CDR1 is SGDLS and CDR2 is YYNGEE. This CDR3 has 14 residues. The trim removed 1 base at V and 4 bases at J, leaving 4 bases unmatched. CDR3 loop: CASSVSQGGTEAFF. Here the CDR3 DNA reads TGTGCCAGCAGCGTATCGCAGGGGGGCACTGAAGCTTTCTTT.

The chain carries TRBV4-3 and TRBJ2-1; D might be TRBD1 or TRBD2, each matching 5 bases. Trimming removed 0 bases from V and 3 bases from J, with 9 bases in between. Germline-derived CDR1 and CDR2 are LGHNA and YSLEER. CDR3 length equals 15 residues. The CDR3 spells CASSQDYGGYNEQFF. CDR3 DNA: TGCGCCAGCAGCCAAGATTATGGGGGCTACAATGAGCAGTTCTTC.

This sequence joins TRBV13 and TRBJ2-5; 11 positions agree with TRBD2. J gave up 5 bases and V 0 bases, and 8 bases lay outside the gene matches. In germline, CDR1 is PRHDT, CDR2 FYEKMQ (reference sequence). The CDR3 runs to 17 residues. This CDR3 is CASSLGTTSGDRETQYF. DNA of the CDR3: TGTGCCAGCAGCTTAGGGACGACTAGCGGGGACCGGGAGACCCAGTACTTC.

This clone was seen once. This sample includes further DNA sequences coding for the same CDR3. The chain combines TRBV6-5 with TRBJ2-7, with 7 nucleotides matching TRBD2. V lost 2 bases, J lost 4 bases, and 2 bases stayed unmatched. Germline CDR1 reads MNHEY; CDR2 reads SVGAGI. CDR3 length equals 13 residues. The CDR3 DNA follows: TGTGCCAGCAGTTACAGGGAGGGGTACGAGCAGTACTTC. Protein: CASSYREGYEQYF.

This chain joins TRBV6-4 and TRBJ2-7, with TRBD1 identical over 8 bases. The CDR3 covers 14 residues. Looked up from germline, CDR1 is MRHNA and CDR2 is SNTAGT. V lost 5 bases to trimming and J lost 5 bases; unmatched junction nucleotides: 8. CDR3 sequence (DNA): TGTGCCAGCAGTCCGGGACAGGCGTGGGACGAGCAGTACTTC. Protein sequence: CASSPGQAWDEQYF.

As DNA, the CDR3 is TGTGCTAGTGCCACTCCGGGACAGGGCTTTTCCTACGAGCAGTACTTC. Translation gives CASATPGQGFSYEQYF. V is TRBV12-5 and J is TRBJ2-7, with 9 bases that match TRBD1. The CDR3 has 16 amino acids. Per the germline V gene, CDR1 is LGHNT and CDR2 is FRNRAP. Trimming at V came to 7 bases and at J to 1 base, leaving 11 bases not matched to a gene.

V is TRBV7-3 and J is TRBJ2-1, with D possibly being TRBD1 or TRBD2 (6 bases each). Germline values: CDR1 SGHTA, CDR2 FQGTGA. The CDR3 totals 16 residues. Trimming took off 1 base at V and 5 bases at J, with 15 bases between the two ends. CDR3 region: CASSLIGGTKDNEQFF. The CDR3 coding sequence is TGTGCCAGCAGCTTAATAGGGGGGACCAAGGACAATGAGCAGTTCTTC.

In this sample, this clone turned up once. This chain links TRBV7-2 with TRBJ1-2, with a possible D match to TRBD1 (6 bases). The germline CDR1 and CDR2 sequences are SGHTA and FQGNSA. V lost 4 bases and J lost 7, with 16 bases in between. This CDR3 has 14 residues. CDR3 bases: TGTGCCAGCAGCTATACAGGGATAGGGGGTGGCTACACCTTC. It translates to CASSYTGIGGGYTF.

V gene TRBV9 combines with J gene TRBJ1-1; D possibly corresponds to TRBD1 (5 bases). The V end was cut by 3 bases, the J end by 1 base, with 10 bases between. Germline V gives CDR1 SGDLS, CDR2 YYNGEE. The CDR3 has 14 residues. The CDR3 is CASSAEQENTEAFF. The CDR3 nucleotides read TGTGCCAGCAGCGCTGAACAGGAGAACACTGAAGCTTTCTTT.

This chain connects TRBV27 to TRBJ2-1; D is undetermined. Germline CDR1 is MNHEY and CDR2 is SMNVEV (reference sequence). This CDR3 has 14 amino acids. V lost 5 bases to trimming and J lost 3 bases, with 11 bases between them. CDR3 sequence: CASSPLENYNEQFF. CDR3 nucleotide sequence: TGTGCCAGCAGTCCTTTAGAAAACTACAATGAGCAGTTCTTC.

This chain's CDR3 is CASSQRGAGVNTEAFF. In DNA, the CDR3 is TGCGCCAGCAGTCAACGTGGGGCAGGTGTGAACACTGAAGCTTTCTTT. The chain carries TRBV23-1 and TRBJ1-1; possible D gene TRBD1, 5 bases. TRBV23-1 belongs to the ORF category, with a function that is uncertain. The CDR3 loop spans 16 amino acids. Trimming removed 2 bases at V and 0 bases at J, with 13 bases between.

J is TRBJ2-7 and V is TRBV4-1; the D call may be TRBD1 or TRBD2 (5 bases each). This CDR3 comprises 14 residues. Germline CDR1 reads MGHRA; CDR2 reads YSYEKL. The V and J ends lost 8 bases and 3 bases respectively, with 17 bases between them. Written as DNA, the CDR3 is TGCGCCAGCGGCCCGGGGACGGGGTACTACGAGCAGTACTTC. This gives the protein CASGPGTGYYEQYF.

This sequence joins TRBV27 and TRBJ2-2, with 11 bases aligning to TRBD1. Germline V gene data show CDR1 as MNHEY and CDR2 as SMNVEV (reference sequence). The CDR3 extends over 16 amino acids. V shed 3 bases and J 4 bases; nucleotides not matched to a gene: 4. The CDR3 DNA follows: TGTGCCAGCAGTTTCATCGGGACAGGGGGCACCGGGGAGCTGTTTTTT. Protein: CASSFIGTGGTGELFF.

The chain has TRBV6-5 and TRBJ2-5; 8 positions match TRBD2. CDR3 size: 15 residues. Germline CDR1 reads MNHEY; CDR2 reads SVGAGI. J gave up 5 bases and V 2 bases, and 7 bases lay outside the gene matches. Here the CDR3 reads CASSYLEPSGETQYF. CDR3 DNA: TGTGCCAGCAGTTACCTCGAACCTAGCGGGGAGACCCAGTACTTC.

V and J are TRBV11-2 and TRBJ2-5; 8 bases match TRBD2. Germline CDR1 SGHAT, CDR2 FQNNGV. After removal of 1 base from V and 3 bases from J, the junction contained 4 bases not matched to a gene. This CDR3 is 15 amino acids long. The CDR3: CASSLVARGEETQYF. The CDR3 nucleotides are TGTGCCAGCAGCTTAGTAGCGCGGGGGGAAGAGACCCAGTACTTC.

The genes are TRBV5-4 and TRBJ1-2, with D possibly TRBD1 on 5 matching bases. CDR3 length: 15 amino acids. Germline values: CDR1 SGHNT, CDR2 YYREEE (reference sequence). The germline V and J ends were trimmed by 0 bases and 1 base, with 10 bases remaining between them. CDR3 DNA: TGTGCCAGCAGCTTGGGGGGCGATTATAACTATGGCTACACCTTC. Translation: CASSLGGDYNYGYTF.

In its sample, this clone was seen once. J is TRBJ2-7 and V is TRBV10-2; 10 bases match TRBD1. Trimming cost V 3 bases and J 4 bases; bases outside gene matches: 6. Looked up from germline, CDR1 is WSHSY and CDR2 is SAAADI. This CDR3 region has 15 residues. In DNA, the CDR3 is TGCGCCAGCAGTGACTCTGACAGGGGGCCTTACGAGCAGTACTTC. This encodes CASSDSDRGPYEQYF.

The V gene is TRBV6-5, the J gene TRBJ2-1; D is perhaps TRBD2 (6 bases). Germline V gene sequence: CDR1 MNHEY, CDR2 SVGAGI. V gave up 6 bases and J gave up 0 bases, with 12 bases separating them. The CDR3 runs to 15 residues. CDR3: CASSSGTSSYNEQFF. The CDR3 DNA sequence: TGTGCCAGCAGCTCCGGGACTTCCTCCTACAATGAGCAGTTCTTC.

V is TRBV12-5 and J is TRBJ2-3; 10 nucleotides align to TRBD1. The CDR3 is made up of 16 amino acids. The junction had 3 bases not matched to a gene; V was cut back by 1 base and J by 2 bases. Germline assignment: CDR1 LGHNT and CDR2 FRNRAP. CDR3 bases: TGTGCTAGTGGTTTGGGGACAGGGGGATTCACAGATACGCAGTATTTT. Its translation is CASGLGTGGFTDTQYF.

The rearrangement joins TRBV4-1 to TRBJ1-3; 7 bases match TRBD1. The V segment lost 3 bases and the J segment 4 bases; nucleotides outside the gene matches: 9. The germline gives CDR1 MGHRA, CDR2 YSYEKL. The CDR3 loop spans 16 amino acids. CDR3 in amino acids: CASSQTQGTLGNTIYF. The CDR3 DNA is TGCGCCAGCAGCCAGACACAGGGGACGCTCGGAAACACCATATATTTT.

The rearrangement uses TRBV4-2 and TRBJ2-7; D is unresolved. In germline, CDR1 is LGHNA, CDR2 YNFKEQ. The CDR3 runs to 13 residues. V lost 1 base to trimming and J lost 3 bases, with 7 bases between them. DNA of the CDR3: TGTGCCAGCAGCCAAGTATTGGTCTACGAGCAGTACTTC. Its protein is CASSQVLVYEQYF.

V usage is TRBV10-2 and J usage is TRBJ2-2; 10 bases align to TRBD2. Trimming cost V 6 bases and J 0 bases; bases outside gene matches: 1. The CDR3 contains 15 residues. Germline lookup yields CDR1 WSHSY and CDR2 SAAADI. DNA for the CDR3: TGCGCCAGCAGACTAGCGGGGACGAACACCGGGGAGCTGTTTTTT. Translated: CASRLAGTNTGELFF.

The chain employs TRBV7-9 and TRBJ2-5; 10 bases match TRBD2. This CDR3 contains 13 residues. With V trimmed by 10 bases and J by 4 bases, 6 bases remained unmatched. Germline CDR1 SEHNR, CDR2 FQNEAQ (reference sequence). This CDR3 reads CATSLAGVETQYF. The CDR3 DNA reads as TGTGCCACTTCTCTAGCGGGAGTAGAGACCCAGTACTTC.

The chain employs TRBV7-2 and TRBJ1-2; D remains unclear. The CDR3 totals 13 residues. The V gene's germline CDR1 is SGHTA and CDR2 FQGNSA. V was trimmed by 3 bases and J by 4 bases, leaving 9 bases between them. This chain's CDR3 is CASSFEGGYGYTF. The CDR3 DNA follows: TGTGCCAGCAGCTTTGAGGGCGGCTATGGCTACACCTTC.